Described below is a single T cell receptor beta chain sequence and its context. Antigen: not known. The data were taken from a study of identifying expanded T cells in peripheral blood. Broader study findings: Differentially abundant clones: about 1.2 between replicates, approximately 16 at about 13 days, roughly 18 at four. Variance in clone template counts between roughly 2-week samples significantly increased with total template count across all healthy donors.

Assay: immunoSEQ multiplex PCR; the TCRdb copy retains only in-frame clones and omits some. The sample includes 120,000 or so clones, around 84% seen only once; the top ten take 3% to 4%. The receptor was isolated from a person aged 18-69 years in good health. Sequences were obtained from blood.

The CDR3 DNA reads TGTGCCAGCAGCTTAGAGTTCCGGGGGGATTCACCCCTCCACTTT. This encodes CASSLEFRGDSPLHF. The chain combines TRBV7-2 with TRBJ1-6, with D possibly TRBD1 on 5 matching bases. Germline values: CDR1 SGHTA, CDR2 FQGNSA. The CDR3 covers 15 residues. Trimming removed 1 base from V and 8 bases from J, with 12 bases in between.